Following are 11 T cell receptor beta chains from one sample sequenced in a study of blood T cell repertoires in COVID-19. Here immunoSEQ multiplex PCR was the method, and the copy in TCRdb shows in-frame clones only, minus some. The table has about 220,000 clones, about 79% seen once. Sequencing was carried out using PBMCs or T cells enriched from blood (not recorded which). All receptors derive from a woman aged 40 to 50 with acute COVID-19.

The rearrangement joins TRBV24-1 to TRBJ1-1, with TRBD1 matching 7 bases. The CDR3 totals 15 residues. Germline V gene lookup returns CDR1 KGHDR and CDR2 SFDVKD. V was pared by 0 bases and J by 4 bases, with 4 bases of the junction left unmatched. In DNA, the CDR3 is TGTGCCACCAGTGATTTGCCCGGGACAGTCACTGAAGCTTTCTTT. Its translation: CATSDLPGTVTEAFF.

The chain recombines TRBV6-6 with TRBJ1-2, with TRBD1 identical over 7 bases. Trimming cost V 4 bases and J 6 bases; bases outside gene matches: 8. Per the germline V gene, CDR1 is MNHNY and CDR2 is SVGAGI (reference sequence). The CDR3 is made up of 14 amino acids. CDR3 bases: TGTGCCAGCAGTTCCCCTACAGGGGAGGATGGCTACACCTTC. Translation: CASSSPTGEDGYTF.

The J gene is TRBJ1-1, the V gene TRBV5-1, with 8 nucleotides matching TRBD1. The CDR3 has 13 residues. Germline V gene sequence: CDR1 SGHRS, CDR2 YFSETQ. The V and J ends lost 1 base and 4 bases, in that order; junction bases with no gene match: 0. CDR3 in DNA: TGCGCCAGCAGCTTGACAGGGGGCACTGAAGCTTTCTTT. Translation: CASSLTGGTEAFF.

The chain carries TRBV12-3 or TRBV12-4 and TRBJ1-1, with D unresolved. This CDR3 region has 13 residues. Trimming took 8 bases from V and 0 from J, leaving 10 bases between them. The CDR3 sequence is CASVRIMNTEAFF. The CDR3 DNA follows: TGTGCCAGCGTCAGAATTATGAACACTGAAGCTTTCTTT.

This chain connects TRBV19 to TRBJ2-2; possible D gene TRBD2, 6 bases. This CDR3 region has 20 residues. In germline, CDR1 is LNHDA, CDR2 SQIVND (reference sequence). The ends were cut back, 0 bases at V and 0 bases at J, with 20 bases in the middle. The CDR3 loop is CASSIELAKHSLPNTGELFF. CDR3 DNA: TGTGCCAGTAGTATAGAGCTAGCGAAACACTCTCTTCCGAACACCGGGGAGCTGTTTTTT.

The V call is TRBV20-1, the J call TRBJ1-1; D not certain. V was pared by 3 bases and J by 3 bases, with 11 bases between. This CDR3 is 13 amino acids long. Germline CDR1 reads DFQATT; CDR2 reads SNEGSKA (reference sequence). The CDR3 nucleotides read TGCAGTGCTAGTAGTACTGTTGACACTGAAGCTTTCTTT. As protein: CSASSTVDTEAFF.

The chain recombines TRBV11-2 with TRBJ1-2; 7 bases align to TRBD1. The V gene end was trimmed by 2 bases and the J gene end by 3 bases; junction bases not matched to a gene: 0. CDR1 SGHAT and CDR2 FQNNGV come from the germline V gene. CDR3 length: 13 amino acids. The CDR3 spells CASSLTGDYGYTF. In nucleotides, the CDR3 is TGTGCCAGCAGCTTAACAGGGGACTATGGCTACACCTTC.

The gene calls are TRBV5-1 and TRBJ2-1; tentatively, D is TRBD1 (6 bases). The length of the CDR3 is 13 residues. Deletions cut 0 bases from V and 9 bases from J, with 10 bases between. Germline CDR1 is SGHRS and CDR2 is YFSETQ. The chain's CDR3 is CASSLGLGGEQFF. CDR3 sequence (DNA): TGCGCCAGCAGCTTGGGCCTAGGGGGTGAGCAGTTCTTC.

The rearrangement uses TRBV19 and TRBJ2-3; 9 bases match TRBD2. The CDR3 length is 17 residues. Germline CDR1 LNHDA, CDR2 SQIVND (reference sequence). V shed 4 bases, J shed 0 bases, and the junction held 8 bases outside the gene matches. The CDR3 nucleotides read TGTGCCAGTAGTAGCATAGCGGGGGCCCATAGCACAGATACGCAGTATTTT. Translation: CASSSIAGAHSTDTQYF.

The chain joins TRBV10-2 to TRBJ1-4; D is perhaps TRBD1 (5 bases). The CDR3 is 13 residues long. With 7 bases removed from V and 6 bases from J, the gap between germline ends came to 12 bases. In germline, CDR1 is WSHSY, CDR2 SAAADI. DNA for the CDR3: TGCGCCAGCACCCAGGGATTTCATGAAAAACTGTTTTTT. This codes for CASTQGFHEKLFF.

The genes are TRBV19 and TRBJ1-2, with TRBD1 matching 8 bases. Unmatched junction bases numbered 6, after V lost 4 bases and J lost 5 bases. Per germline, CDR1 LNHDA and CDR2 SQIVND (reference sequence). CDR3 length: 14 amino acids. The CDR3 DNA sequence: TGTGCCAGTAGTAGAGACAGGGGAGGGTATGGCTACACCTTC. It encodes CASSRDRGGYGYTF.